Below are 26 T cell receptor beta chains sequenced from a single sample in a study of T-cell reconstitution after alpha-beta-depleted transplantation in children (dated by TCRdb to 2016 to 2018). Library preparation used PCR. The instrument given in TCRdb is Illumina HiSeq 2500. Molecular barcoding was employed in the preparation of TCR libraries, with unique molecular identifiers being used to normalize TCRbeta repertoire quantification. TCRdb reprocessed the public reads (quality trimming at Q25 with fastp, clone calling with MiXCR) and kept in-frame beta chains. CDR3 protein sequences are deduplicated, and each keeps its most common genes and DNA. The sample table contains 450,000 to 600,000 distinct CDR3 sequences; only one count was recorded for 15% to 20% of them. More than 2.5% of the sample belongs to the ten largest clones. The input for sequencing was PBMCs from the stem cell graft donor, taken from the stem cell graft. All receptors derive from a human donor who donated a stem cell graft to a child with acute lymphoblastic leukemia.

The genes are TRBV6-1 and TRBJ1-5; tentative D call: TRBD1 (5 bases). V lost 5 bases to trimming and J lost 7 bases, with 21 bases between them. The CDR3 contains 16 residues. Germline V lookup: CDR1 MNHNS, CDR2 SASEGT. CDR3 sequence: CASSPTGTYSVQPQHF. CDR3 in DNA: TGTGCCAGCAGTCCCACCGGGACTTACTCGGTACAGCCCCAGCATTTT.

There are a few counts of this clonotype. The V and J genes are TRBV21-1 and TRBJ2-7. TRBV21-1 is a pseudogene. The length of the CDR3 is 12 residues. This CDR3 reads CASSNGRDEQYF. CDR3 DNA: TGTGCCAGCAGCAACGGTCGGGACGAGCAGTACTTC.

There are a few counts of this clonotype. The CDR3 protein is CASSAHRGTTNTGELFF. The CDR3 coding sequence is TGCGCCAGCAGTGCCCACCGCGGGACGACGAACACCGGGGAGCTGTTTTTT. The chain links TRBV10-2 to TRBJ2-2; tentative D call: TRBD2 (6 bases). V lost 4 bases and J 0 bases, leaving 15 bases between the germline ends. CDR3 length: 17 amino acids. Germline assignment: CDR1 WSHSY and CDR2 SAAADI.

The CDR3 DNA follows: TGTGCCAGCAGTTTTAGTCCGGGAAATCAGCCCCAGCATTTT. Its translation: CASSFSPGNQPQHF. The genes are TRBV27 and TRBJ1-5, with D unclear. The CDR3 covers 14 residues. V shed 3 bases and J shed 4 bases, with 10 bases lying between them. Germline loops: CDR1 MNHEY, CDR2 SMNVEV (reference sequence).

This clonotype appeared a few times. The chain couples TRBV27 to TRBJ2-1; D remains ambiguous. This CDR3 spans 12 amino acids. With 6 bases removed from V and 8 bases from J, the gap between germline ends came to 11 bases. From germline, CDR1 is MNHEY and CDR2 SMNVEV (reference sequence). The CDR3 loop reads CASRSRRDEQFF. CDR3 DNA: TGTGCCAGCAGATCCCGTAGGGATGAGCAGTTCTTC.

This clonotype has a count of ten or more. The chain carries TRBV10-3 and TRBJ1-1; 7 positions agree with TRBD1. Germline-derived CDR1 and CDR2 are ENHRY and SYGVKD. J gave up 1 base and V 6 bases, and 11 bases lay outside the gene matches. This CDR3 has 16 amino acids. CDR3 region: CAISLTGRIGNTEAFF. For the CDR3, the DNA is TGTGCCATCAGCCTGACAGGGCGGATCGGGAACACTGAAGCTTTCTTT.

The chain's CDR3 is CSVEDEQGRAGELFF. DNA of the CDR3: TGCAGCGTTGAGGATGAACAAGGACGAGCCGGGGAGCTGTTTTTT. The chain is built from TRBV29-1 and TRBJ2-2; no clear D. This CDR3 comprises 15 residues. Germline V gene sequence: CDR1 SQVTM, CDR2 ANQGSEA. Trimming removed 3 bases from V and 6 bases from J, with 17 bases in between.

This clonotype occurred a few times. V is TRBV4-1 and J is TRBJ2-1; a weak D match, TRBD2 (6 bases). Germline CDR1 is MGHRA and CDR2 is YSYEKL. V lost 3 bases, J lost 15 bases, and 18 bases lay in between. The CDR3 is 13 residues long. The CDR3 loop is CASSQTEGLNRFF. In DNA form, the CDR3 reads TGCGCCAGCAGCCAGACCGAGGGACTTAATCGGTTCTTC.

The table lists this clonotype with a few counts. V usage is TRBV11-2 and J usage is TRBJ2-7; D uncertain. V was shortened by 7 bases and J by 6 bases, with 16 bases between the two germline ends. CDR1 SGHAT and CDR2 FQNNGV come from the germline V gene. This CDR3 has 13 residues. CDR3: CASTAPIASEQYF. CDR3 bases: TGTGCCAGCACCGCACCCATCGCCAGCGAGCAGTACTTC. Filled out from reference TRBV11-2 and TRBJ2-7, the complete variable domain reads EAGVAQSPRYKIIEKRQSVAFWCNPISGHATLYWYQQILGQGPKLLIQFQNNGVVDDSQLPKDRFSAERLKGVDSTLKIQPAKLEDSAVYLCASTAPIASEQYFGPGTRLTVT.

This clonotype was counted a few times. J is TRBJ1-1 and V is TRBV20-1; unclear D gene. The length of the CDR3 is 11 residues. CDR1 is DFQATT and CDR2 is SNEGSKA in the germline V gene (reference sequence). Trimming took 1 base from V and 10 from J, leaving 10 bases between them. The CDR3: CSARVPSRAFF. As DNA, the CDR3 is TGCAGTGCTAGAGTGCCTTCTCGAGCTTTCTTT.

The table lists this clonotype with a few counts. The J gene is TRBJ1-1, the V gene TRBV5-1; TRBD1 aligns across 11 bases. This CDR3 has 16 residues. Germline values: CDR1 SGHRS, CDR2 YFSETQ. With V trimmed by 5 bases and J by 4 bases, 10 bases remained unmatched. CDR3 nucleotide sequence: TGCGCCAGCAGAATCCGGGACAGGGGGATTGGCACTGAAGCTTTCTTT. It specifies CASRIRDRGIGTEAFF. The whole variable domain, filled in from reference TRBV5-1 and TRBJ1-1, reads KAGVTQTPRYLIKTRGQQVTLSCSPISGHRSVSWYQQTPGQGLQFLFEYFSETQRNKGNFPGRFSGRQFSNSRSEMNVSTLELGDSALYLCASRIRDRGIGTEAFFGQGTRLTVV.

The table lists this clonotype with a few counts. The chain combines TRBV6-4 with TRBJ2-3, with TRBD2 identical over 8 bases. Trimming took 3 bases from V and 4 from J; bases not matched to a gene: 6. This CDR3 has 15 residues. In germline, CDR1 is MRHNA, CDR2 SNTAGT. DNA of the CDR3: TGTGCCAGCAGTGAACGGGAGGGAGGTGCAGATACGCAGTATTTT. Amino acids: CASSEREGGADTQYF.

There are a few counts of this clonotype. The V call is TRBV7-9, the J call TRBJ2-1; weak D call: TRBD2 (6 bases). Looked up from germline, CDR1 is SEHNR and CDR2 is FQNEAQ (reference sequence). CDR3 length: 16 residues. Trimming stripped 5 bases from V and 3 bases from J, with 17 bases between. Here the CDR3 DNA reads TGTGCCAGCAGCGTCCTGGGGGGTAAGGGCTACAATGAGCAGTTCTTC. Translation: CASSVLGGKGYNEQFF.

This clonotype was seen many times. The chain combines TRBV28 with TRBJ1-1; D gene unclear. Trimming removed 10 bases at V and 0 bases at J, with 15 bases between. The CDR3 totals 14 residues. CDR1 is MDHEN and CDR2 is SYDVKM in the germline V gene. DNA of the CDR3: TGTGCCACCAATTCCAAGGGCATGAACACTGAAGCTTTCTTT. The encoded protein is CATNSKGMNTEAFF.

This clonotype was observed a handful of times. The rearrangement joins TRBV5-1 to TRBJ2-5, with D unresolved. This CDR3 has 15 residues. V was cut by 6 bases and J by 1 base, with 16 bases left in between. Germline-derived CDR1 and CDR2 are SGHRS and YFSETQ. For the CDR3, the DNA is TGCGCCAGCATTTTGCTTGGGAACCCCCAAGAGACCCAGTACTTC. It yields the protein CASILLGNPQETQYF.

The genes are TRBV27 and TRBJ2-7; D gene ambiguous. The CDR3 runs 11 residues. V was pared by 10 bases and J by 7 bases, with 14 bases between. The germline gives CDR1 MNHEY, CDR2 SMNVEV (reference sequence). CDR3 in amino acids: CATGTPWEQYF. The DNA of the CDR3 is TGTGCCACTGGAACCCCTTGGGAGCAGTACTTC.

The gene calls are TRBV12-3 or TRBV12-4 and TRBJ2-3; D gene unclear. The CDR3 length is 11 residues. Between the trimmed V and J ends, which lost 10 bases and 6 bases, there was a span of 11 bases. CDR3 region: CATWVTDTQYF. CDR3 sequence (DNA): TGTGCCACGTGGGTCACGGATACGCAGTATTTT.

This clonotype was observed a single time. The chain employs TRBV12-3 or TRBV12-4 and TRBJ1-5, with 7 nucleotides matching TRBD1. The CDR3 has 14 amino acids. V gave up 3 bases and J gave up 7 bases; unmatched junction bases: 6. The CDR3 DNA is TGTGCCAGCAGTTTGGACAGGACGAGGCAGCCCCAGCATTTT. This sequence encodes CASSLDRTRQPQHF.

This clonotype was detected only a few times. CDR3 sequence: CASRSGEDQPQHF. CDR3 bases: TGTGCCAGCAGGAGTGGCGAGGATCAGCCCCAGCATTTT. The rearrangement links TRBV7-9 to TRBJ1-5; D not resolved. V was cut by 6 bases and J by 5 bases, with 11 bases left in between. This CDR3 spans 13 amino acids. CDR1 and CDR2 (germline): SEHNR, FQNEAQ (reference sequence).

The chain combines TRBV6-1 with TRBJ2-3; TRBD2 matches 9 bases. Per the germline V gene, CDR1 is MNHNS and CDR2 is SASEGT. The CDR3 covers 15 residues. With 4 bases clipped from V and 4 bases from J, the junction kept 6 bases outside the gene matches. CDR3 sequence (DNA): TGTGCCAGCAGTGTAGCGGGAGCGGGGGCAGATACGCAGTATTTT. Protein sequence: CASSVAGAGADTQYF.

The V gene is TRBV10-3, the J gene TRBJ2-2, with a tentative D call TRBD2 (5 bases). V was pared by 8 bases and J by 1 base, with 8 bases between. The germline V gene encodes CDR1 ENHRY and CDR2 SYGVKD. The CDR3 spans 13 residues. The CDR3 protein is CAIGAENTGELFF. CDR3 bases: TGTGCCATCGGAGCGGAGAACACCGGGGAGCTGTTTTTT.

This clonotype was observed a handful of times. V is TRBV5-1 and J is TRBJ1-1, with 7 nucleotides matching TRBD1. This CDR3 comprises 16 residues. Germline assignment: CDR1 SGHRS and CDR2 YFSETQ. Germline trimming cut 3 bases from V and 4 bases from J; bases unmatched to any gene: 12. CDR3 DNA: TGCGCCAGCAGCTCCGACCCGGGACAGTTGGGCACTGAAGCTTTCTTT. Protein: CASSSDPGQLGTEAFF.

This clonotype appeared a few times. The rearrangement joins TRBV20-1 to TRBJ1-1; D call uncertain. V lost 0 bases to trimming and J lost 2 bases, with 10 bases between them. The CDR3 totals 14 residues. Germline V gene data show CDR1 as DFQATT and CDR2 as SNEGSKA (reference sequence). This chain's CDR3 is CSAREGSINTEAFF. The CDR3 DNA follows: TGCAGTGCTAGAGAAGGGAGTATAAACACTGAAGCTTTCTTT.

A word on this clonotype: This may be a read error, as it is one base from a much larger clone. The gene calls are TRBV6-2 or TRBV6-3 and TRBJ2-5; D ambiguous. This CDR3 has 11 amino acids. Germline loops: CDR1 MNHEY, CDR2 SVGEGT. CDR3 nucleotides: TGTGCCACCAGTTACGGACAGACCCAGTACTTC. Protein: CATSYGQTQYF.

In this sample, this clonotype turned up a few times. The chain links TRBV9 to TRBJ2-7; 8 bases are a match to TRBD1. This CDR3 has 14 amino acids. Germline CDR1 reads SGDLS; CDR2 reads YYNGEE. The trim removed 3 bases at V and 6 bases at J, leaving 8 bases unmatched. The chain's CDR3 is CASSGDRTGSEQYF. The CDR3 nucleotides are TGTGCCAGCAGCGGCGACCGGACAGGGAGCGAGCAGTACTTC.

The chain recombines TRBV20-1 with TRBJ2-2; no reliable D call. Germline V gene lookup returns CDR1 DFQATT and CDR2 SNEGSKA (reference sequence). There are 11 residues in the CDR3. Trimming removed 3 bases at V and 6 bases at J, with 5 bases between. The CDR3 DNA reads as TGCAGTGCTAGTGAGGCCGGGGAGCTGTTTTTT. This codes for CSASEAGELFF.